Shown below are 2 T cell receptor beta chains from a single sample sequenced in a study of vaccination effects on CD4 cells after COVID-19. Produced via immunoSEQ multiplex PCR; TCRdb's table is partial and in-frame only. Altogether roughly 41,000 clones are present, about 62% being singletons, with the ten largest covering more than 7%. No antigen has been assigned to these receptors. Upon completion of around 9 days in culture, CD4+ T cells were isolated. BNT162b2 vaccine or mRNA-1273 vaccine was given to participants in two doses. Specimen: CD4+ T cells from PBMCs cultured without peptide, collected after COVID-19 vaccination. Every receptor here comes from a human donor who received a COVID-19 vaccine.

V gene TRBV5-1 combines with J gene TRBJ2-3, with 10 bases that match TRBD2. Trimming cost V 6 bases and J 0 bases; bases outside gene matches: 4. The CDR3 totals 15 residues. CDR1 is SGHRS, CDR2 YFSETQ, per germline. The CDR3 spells CASNQRGGSTDTQYF. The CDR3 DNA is TGCGCCAGCAACCAGCGGGGGGGGAGCACAGATACGCAGTATTTT.

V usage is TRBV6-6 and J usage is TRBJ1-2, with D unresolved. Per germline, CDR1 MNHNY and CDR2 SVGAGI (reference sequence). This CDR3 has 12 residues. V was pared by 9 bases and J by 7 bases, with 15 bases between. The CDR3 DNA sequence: TGTGCCAGTCGGGTCGCCGACGGTGGCTACACCTTC. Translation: CASRVADGGYTF.